This entry concerns a single T cell receptor (beta chain). The record originates from a study of early stage breast cancer tumors. The CDR3 is made up of 15 amino acids. The V gene's germline CDR1 is SGHRS and CDR2 YFSETQ. The germline V and J ends were trimmed by 5 bases and 3 bases, with 17 bases remaining between them. This table comes from immunoSEQ multiplex PCR, and its TCRdb copy is limited to in-frame clones, with some not included. Counted here are 44,000 or so clones, 75% to 85% occurring once; the ten biggest clones make up around 1.5%. The V and J genes are TRBV5-1 and TRBJ1-1; the D gene is possibly TRBD1 (6 bases). The receptor was derived from a person aged 45 to 59 with breast cancer. Material for sequencing was blood. The CDR3 DNA follows: TGCGCCAGCAGTTTTATAGGGGAGGGGGACACTGAAGCTTTCTTT. Its protein product is CASSFIGEGDTEAFF.